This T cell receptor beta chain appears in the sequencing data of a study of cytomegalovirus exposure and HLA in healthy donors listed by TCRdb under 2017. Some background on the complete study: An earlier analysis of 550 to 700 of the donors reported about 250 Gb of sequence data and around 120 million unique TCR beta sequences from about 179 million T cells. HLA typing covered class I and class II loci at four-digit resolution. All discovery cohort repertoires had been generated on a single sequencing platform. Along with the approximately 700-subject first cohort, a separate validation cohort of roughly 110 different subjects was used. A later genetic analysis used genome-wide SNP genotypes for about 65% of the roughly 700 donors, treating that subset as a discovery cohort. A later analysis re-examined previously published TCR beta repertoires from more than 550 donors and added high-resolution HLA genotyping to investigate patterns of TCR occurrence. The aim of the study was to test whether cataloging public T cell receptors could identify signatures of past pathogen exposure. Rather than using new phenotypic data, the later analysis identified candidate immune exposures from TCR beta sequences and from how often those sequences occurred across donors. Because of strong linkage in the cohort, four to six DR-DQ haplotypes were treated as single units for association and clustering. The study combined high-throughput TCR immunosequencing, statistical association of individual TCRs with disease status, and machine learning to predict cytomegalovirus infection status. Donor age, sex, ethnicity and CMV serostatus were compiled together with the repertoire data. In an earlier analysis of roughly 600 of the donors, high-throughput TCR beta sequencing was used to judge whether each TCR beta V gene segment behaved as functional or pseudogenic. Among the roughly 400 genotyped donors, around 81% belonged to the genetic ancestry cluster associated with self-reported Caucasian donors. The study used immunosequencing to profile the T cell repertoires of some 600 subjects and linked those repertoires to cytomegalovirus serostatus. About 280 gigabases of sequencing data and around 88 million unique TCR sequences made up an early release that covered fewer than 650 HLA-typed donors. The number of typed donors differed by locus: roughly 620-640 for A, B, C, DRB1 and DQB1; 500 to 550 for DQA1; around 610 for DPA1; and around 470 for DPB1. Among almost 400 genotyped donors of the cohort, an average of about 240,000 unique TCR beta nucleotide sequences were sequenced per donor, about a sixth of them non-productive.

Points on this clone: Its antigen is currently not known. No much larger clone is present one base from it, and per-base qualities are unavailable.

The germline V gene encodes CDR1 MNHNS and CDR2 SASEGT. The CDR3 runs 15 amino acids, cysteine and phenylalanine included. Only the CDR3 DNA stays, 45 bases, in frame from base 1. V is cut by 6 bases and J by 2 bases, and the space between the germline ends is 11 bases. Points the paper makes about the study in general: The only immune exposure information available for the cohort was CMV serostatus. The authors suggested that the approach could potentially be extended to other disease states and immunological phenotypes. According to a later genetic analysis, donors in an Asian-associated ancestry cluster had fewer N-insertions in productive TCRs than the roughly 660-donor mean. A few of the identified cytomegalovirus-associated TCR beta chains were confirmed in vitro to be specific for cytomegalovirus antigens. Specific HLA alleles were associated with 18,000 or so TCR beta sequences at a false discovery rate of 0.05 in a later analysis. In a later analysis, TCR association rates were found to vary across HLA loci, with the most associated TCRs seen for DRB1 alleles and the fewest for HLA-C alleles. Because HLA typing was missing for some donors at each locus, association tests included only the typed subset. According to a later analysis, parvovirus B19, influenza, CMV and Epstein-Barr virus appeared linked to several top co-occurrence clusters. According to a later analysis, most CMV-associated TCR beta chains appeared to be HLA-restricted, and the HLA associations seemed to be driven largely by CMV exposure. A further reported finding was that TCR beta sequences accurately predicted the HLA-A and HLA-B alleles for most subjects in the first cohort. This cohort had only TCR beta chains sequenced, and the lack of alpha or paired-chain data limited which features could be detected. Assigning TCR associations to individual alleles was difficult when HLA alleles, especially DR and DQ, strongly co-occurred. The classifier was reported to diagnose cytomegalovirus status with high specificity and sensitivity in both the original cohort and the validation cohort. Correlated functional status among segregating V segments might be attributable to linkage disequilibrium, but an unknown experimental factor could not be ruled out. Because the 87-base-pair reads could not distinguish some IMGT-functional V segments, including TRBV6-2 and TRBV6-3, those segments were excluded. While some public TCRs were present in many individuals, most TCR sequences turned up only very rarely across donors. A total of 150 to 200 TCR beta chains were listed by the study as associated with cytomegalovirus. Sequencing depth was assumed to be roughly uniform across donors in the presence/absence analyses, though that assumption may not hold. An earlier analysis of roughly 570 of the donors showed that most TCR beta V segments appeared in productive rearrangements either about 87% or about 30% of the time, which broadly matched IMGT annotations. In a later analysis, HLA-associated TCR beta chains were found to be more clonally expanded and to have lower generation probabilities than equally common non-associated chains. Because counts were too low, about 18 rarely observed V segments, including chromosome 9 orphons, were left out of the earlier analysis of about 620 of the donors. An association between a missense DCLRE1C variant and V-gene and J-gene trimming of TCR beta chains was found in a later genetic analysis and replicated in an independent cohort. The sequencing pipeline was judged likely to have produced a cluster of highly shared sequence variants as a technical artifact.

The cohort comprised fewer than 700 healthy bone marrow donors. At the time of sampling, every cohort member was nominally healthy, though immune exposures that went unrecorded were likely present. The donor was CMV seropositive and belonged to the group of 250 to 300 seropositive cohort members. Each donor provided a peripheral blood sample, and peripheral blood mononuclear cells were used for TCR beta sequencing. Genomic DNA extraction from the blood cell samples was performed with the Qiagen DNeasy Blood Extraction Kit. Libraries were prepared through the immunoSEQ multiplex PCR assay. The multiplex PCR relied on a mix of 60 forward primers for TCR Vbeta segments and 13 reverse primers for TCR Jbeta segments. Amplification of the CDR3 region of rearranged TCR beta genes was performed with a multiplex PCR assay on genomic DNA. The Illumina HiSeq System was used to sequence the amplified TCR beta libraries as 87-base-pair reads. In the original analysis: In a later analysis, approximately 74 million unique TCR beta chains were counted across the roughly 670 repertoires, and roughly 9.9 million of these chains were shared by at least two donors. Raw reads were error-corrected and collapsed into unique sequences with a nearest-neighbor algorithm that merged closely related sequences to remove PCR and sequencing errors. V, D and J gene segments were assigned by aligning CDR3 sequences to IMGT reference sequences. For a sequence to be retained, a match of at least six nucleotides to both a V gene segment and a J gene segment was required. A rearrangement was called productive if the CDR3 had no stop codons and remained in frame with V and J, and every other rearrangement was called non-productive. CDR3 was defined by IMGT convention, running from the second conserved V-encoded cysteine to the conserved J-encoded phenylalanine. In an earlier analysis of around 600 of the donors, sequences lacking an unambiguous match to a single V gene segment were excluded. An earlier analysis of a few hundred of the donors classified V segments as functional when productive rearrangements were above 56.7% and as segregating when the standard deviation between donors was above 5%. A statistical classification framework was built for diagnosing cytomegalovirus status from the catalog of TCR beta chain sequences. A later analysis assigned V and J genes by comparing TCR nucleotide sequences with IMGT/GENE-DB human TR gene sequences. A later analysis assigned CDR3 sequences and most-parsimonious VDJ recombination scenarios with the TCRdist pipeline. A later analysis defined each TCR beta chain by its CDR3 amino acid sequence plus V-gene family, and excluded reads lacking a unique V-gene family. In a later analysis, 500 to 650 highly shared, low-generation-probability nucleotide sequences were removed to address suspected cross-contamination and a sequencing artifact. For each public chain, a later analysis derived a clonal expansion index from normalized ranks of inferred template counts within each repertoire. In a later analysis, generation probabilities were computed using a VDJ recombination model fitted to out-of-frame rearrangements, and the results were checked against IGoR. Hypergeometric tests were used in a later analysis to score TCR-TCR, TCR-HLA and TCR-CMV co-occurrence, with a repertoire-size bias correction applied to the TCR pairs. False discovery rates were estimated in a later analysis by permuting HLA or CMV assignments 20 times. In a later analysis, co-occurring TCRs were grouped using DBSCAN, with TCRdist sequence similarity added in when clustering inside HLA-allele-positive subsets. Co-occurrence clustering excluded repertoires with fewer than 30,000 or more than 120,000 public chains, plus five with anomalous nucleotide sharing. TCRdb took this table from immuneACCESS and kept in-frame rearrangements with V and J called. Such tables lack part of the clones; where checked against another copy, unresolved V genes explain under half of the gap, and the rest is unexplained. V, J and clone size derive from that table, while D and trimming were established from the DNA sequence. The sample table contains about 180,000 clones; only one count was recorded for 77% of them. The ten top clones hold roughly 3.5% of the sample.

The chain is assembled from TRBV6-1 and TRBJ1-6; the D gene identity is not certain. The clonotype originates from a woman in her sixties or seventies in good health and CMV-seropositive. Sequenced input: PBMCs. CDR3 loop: CASRAERAYNSPLHF. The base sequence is TGTGCCAGCAGAGCCGAGCGGGCCTATAATTCACCCCTCCACTTT.